This entry features one T cell receptor beta chain sequence. Antigen specificity is unknown. With the read ending 3 residues before the CDR3 end, the germline J gene is used to fill in that end. Trimming left V 7 bases short and J 9 bases short, with 13 bases between. Germline loops: CDR1 LNHDA, CDR2 SQIVND (reference sequence). CDR3 size: 13 residues. This sample is part of a study of Tregs in tolerant kidney transplant recipients. Overall study: Mixed chimerism was transient after nonmyeloablative marrow transplants from related graft donors.

Unstimulated Tregs (CD4+CD25+CD127-) and CD4+CD25- non-Tregs were sorted from PBMCs. Study results and limitations: Changing PCR primers prevented nucleotide comparison between some patients' samples. The small number of patients limits these findings pending further validation.

Repertoires were generated with immunoSEQ multiplex PCR, while TCRdb's copy carries only in-frame clones and drops some. The table for this sample gives tens of thousands of clones. This TCR derives from a human donor who received a combined kidney and bone marrow transplant. This specimen consisted of CD4+ T cells from blood, obtained before the transplant. The chain carries TRBV19 and TRBJ1-6, with no clear D. The covered CDR3 bases are TGTGCCAGTAAAGAAGCGGTTGGTTCACCC. Translated, it gives CASKEAVGSP. The entire CDR3 sequence reads CASKEAVGSPLHF.